This T cell receptor (beta chain) is from a study of T cells after yellow fever vaccination. V lost 7 bases, J lost 8 bases, and 11 bases stayed unmatched. This CDR3 contains 15 residues. In its sample, this clonotype was seen a few times. TCRdb passed the 5' RACE reads through MiXCR, listing each CDR3 protein once. The sample has just under 600,000 distinct CDR3 sequences; approximately 13% are singletons. The TCR sequence derives from a man aged 25-45 years who received the YFV17D yellow fever vaccine. The sequencing used PBMCs, collected on the day of the yellow fever booster vaccination. The V call is TRBV12-3 or TRBV12-4, the J call TRBJ2-1; 10 bases match TRBD2. CDR3 bases: TGTGCCAGCACACCGGGGGGAGCGGGAGGGGATGAGCAGTTCTTC. Protein product: CASTPGGAGGDEQFF.